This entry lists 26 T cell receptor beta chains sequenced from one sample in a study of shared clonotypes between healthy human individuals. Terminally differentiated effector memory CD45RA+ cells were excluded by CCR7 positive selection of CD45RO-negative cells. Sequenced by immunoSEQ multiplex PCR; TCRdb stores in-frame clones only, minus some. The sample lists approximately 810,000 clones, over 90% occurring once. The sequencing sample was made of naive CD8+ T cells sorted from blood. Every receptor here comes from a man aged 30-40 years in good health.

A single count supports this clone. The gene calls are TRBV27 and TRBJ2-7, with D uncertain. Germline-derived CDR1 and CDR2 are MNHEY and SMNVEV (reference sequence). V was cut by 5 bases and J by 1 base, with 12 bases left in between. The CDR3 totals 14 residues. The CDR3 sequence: CASSPTVTSYEQYF. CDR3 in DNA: TGTGCCAGCAGTCCCACGGTTACTTCCTACGAGCAGTACTTC.

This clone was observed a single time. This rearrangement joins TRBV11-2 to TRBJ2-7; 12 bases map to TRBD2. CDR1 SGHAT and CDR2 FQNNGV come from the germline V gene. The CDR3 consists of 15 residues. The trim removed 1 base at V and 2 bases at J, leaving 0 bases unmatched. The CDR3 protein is CASSLASGRAYEQYF. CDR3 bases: TGTGCCAGCAGCTTAGCTAGCGGGAGGGCCTACGAGCAGTACTTC.

The CDR3 DNA is TGTGCCAGCAGTTACTCGATGGGGGACACTGAAGCTTTCTTT. It translates to CASSYSMGDTEAFF. The rearrangement joins TRBV6-5 to TRBJ1-1; a possible D gene is TRBD1 (5 bases). Germline CDR1 and CDR2: MNHEY and SVGAGI. V was clipped by 0 bases and J by 3 bases, with 8 bases between them. This CDR3 region has 14 residues.

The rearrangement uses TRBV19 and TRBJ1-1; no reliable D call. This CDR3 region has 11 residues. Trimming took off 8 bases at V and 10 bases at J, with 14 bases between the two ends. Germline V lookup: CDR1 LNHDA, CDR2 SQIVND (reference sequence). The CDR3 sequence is CASVFARTAFF. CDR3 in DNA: TGTGCCAGTGTTTTCGCGCGGACAGCTTTCTTT.

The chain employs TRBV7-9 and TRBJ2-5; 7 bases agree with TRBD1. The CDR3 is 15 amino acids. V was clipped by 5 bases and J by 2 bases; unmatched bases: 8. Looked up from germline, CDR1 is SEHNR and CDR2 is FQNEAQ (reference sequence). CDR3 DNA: TGTGCCAGCAGCCCAAAGGACAGGAGTCAAGAGACCCAGTACTTC. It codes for CASSPKDRSQETQYF.

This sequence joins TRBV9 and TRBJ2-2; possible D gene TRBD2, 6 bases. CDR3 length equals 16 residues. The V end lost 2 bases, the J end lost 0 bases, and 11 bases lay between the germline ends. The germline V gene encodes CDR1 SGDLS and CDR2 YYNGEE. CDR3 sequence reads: CASSVRLDPNTGELFF. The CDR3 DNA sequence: TGTGCCAGCAGCGTCCGACTAGATCCGAACACCGGGGAGCTGTTTTTT.

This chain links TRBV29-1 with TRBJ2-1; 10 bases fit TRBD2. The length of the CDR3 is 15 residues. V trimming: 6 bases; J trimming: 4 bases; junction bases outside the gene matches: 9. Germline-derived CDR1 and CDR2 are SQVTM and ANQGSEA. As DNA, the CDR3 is TGCAGCGTCACTAGTAGCGGGAGGCAGTACAATGAGCAGTTCTTC. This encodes CSVTSSGRQYNEQFF.

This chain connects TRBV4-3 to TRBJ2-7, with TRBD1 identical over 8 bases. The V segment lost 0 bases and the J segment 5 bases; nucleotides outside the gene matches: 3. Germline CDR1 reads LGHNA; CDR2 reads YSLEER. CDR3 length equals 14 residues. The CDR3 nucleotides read TGCGCCAGCAGCCAAGATACGGACAGGGACGAGCAGTACTTC. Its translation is CASSQDTDRDEQYF.

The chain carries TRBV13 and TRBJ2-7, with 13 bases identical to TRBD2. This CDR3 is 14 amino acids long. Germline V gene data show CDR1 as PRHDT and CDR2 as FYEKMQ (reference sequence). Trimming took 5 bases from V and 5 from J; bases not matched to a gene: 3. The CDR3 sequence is CASSRTSGSHEQYF. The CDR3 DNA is TGTGCCAGCAGCCGGACTAGCGGGAGCCACGAGCAGTACTTC.

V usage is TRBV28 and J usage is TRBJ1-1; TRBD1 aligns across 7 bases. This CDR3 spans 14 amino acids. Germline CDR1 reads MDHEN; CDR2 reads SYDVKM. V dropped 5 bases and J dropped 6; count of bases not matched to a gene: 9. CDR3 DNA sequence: TGTGCCAGCAGTCCGCTTGACAGGGCGGCTGAAGCTTTCTTT. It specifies CASSPLDRAAEAFF.

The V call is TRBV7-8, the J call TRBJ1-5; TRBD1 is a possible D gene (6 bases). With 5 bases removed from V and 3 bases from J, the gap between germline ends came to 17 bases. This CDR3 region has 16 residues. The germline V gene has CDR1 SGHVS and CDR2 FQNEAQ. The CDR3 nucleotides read TGTGCCAGCAGCACAGAGGGGCAGGGGAACAATCAGCCCCAGCATTTT. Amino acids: CASSTEGQGNNQPQHF.

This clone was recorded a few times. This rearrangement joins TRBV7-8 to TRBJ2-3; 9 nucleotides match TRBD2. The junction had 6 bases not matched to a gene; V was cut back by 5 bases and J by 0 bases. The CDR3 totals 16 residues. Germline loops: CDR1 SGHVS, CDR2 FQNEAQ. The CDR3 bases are TGTGCCAGCAGCGATTGGGCGGGAGGGAGCACAGATACGCAGTATTTT. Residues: CASSDWAGGSTDTQYF.

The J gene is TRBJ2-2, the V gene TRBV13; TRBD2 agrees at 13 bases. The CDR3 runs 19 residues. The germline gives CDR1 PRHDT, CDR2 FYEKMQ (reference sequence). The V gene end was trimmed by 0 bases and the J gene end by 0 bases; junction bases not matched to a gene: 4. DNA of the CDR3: TGTGCCAGCAGCTTAGGCACCGGGACTAGCGGGACGAACACCGGGGAGCTGTTTTTT. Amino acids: CASSLGTGTSGTNTGELFF.

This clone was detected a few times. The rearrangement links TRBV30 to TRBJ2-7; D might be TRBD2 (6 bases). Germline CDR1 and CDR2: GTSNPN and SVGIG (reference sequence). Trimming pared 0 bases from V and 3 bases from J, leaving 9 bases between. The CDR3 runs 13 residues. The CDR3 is CAWSVAGRYEQYF. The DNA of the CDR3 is TGTGCCTGGAGTGTAGCGGGTCGCTACGAGCAGTACTTC.

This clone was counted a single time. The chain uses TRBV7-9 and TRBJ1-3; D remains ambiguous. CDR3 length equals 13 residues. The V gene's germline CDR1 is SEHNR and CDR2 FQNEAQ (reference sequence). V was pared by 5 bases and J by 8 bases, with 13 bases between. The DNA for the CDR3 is TGTGCCAGCAGCCCAACCGCGGGATACACCATATATTTT. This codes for CASSPTAGYTIYF.

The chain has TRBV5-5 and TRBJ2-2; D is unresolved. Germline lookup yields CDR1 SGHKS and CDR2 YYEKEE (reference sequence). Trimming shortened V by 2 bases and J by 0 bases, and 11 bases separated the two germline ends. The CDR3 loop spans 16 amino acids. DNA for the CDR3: TGTGCCAGCAGCTTAACGGGCAGGACGAACACCGGGGAGCTGTTTTTT. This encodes CASSLTGRTNTGELFF.

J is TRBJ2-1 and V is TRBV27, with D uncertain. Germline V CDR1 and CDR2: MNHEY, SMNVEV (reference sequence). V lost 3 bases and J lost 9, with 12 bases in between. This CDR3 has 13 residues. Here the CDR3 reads CASSFTPESEQFF. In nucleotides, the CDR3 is TGTGCCAGCAGTTTTACCCCCGAGAGTGAGCAGTTCTTC.

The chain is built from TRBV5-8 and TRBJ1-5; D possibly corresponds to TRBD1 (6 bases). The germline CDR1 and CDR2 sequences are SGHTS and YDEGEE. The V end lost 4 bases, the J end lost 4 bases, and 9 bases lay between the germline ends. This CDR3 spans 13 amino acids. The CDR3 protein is CASSKDRNQPQHF. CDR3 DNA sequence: TGTGCCAGCAGCAAAGACAGGAATCAGCCCCAGCATTTT. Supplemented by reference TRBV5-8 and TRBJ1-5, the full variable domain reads EAGVTQSPTHLIKTRGQQATLRCSPISGHTSVYWYQQALGLGLQFLLWYDEGEERNRGNFPPRFSGRQFPNYSSELNVNALELEDSALYLCASSKDRNQPQHFGDGTRLSIL.

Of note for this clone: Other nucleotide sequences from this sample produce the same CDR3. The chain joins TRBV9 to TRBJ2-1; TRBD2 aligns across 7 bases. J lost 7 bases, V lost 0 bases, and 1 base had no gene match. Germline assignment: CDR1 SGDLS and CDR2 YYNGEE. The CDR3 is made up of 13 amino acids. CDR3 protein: CASSVGGGNEQFF. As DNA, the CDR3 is TGTGCCAGCAGCGTAGGGGGAGGGAATGAGCAGTTCTTC.

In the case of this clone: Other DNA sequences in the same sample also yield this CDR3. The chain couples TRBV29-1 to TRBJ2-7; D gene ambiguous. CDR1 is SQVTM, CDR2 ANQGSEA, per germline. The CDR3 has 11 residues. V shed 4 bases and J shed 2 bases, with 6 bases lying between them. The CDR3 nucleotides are TGCAGCGTTGGCAGTACCTACGAGCAGTACTTC. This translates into CSVGSTYEQYF.

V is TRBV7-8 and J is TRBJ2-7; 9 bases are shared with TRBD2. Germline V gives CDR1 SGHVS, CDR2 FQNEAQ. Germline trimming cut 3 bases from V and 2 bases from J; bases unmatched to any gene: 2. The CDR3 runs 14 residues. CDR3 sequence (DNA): TGTGCCAGCAGCTTGCCTAGCGGGGCCTACGAGCAGTACTTC. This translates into CASSLPSGAYEQYF.

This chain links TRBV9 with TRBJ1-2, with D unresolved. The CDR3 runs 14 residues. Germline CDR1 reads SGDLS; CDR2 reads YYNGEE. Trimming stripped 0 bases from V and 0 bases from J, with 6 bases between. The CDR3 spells CASSVDSSNYGYTF. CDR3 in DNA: TGTGCCAGCAGCGTAGACAGCTCTAACTATGGCTACACCTTC.

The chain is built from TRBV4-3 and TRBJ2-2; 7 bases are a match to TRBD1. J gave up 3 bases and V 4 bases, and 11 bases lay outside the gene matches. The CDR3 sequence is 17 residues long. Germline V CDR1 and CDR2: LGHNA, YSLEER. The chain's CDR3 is CASSPETGLPYTGELFF. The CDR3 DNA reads TGCGCCAGCAGCCCAGAGACAGGGCTACCCTACACCGGGGAGCTGTTTTTT.

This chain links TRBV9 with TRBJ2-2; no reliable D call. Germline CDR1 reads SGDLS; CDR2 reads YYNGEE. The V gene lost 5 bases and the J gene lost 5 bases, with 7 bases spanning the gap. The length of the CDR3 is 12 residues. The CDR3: CASRTTTGELFF. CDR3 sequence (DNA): TGTGCCAGCAGGACGACTACCGGGGAGCTGTTTTTT.

CDR3 sequence: CASSPTAGLSSYEQYF. The CDR3, as DNA: TGTGCCAGCAGTCCCACCGCGGGCCTAAGCTCCTACGAGCAGTACTTC. The chain employs TRBV27 and TRBJ2-7; possibly TRBD2 for D (5 bases). The CDR3 sequence is 16 residues long. CDR1 is MNHEY, CDR2 SMNVEV, per germline (reference sequence). V was trimmed by 5 bases and J by 0 bases, leaving 17 bases between them.

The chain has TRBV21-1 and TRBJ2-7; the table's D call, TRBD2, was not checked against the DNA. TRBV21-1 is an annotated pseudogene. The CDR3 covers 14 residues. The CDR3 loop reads CASSFRTATYEQYF. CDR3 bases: TGTGCCAGCAGCTTCCGGACTGCGACCTACGAGCAGTACTTC.